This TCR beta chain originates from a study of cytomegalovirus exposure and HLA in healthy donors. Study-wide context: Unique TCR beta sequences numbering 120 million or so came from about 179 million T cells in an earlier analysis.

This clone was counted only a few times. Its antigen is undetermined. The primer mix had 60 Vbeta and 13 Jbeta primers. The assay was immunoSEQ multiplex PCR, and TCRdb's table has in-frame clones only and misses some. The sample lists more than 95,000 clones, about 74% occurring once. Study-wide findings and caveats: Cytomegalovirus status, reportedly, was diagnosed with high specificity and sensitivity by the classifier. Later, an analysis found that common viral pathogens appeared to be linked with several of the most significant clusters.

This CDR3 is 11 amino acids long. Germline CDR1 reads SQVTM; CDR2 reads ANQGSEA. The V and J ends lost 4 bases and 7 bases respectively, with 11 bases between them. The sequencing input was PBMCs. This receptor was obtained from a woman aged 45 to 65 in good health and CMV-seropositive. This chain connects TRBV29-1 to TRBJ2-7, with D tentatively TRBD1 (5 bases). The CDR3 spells CSVGRVGEQYF. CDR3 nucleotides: TGCAGCGTTGGCAGGGTTGGGGAGCAGTACTTC.